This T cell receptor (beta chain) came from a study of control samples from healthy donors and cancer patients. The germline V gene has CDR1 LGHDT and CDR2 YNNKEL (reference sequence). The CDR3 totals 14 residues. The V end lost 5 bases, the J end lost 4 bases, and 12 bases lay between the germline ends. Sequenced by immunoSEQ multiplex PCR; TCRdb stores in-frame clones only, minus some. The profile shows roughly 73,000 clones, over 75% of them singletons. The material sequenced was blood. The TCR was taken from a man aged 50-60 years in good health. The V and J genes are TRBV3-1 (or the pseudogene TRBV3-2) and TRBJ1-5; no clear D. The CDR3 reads CASSERAGNQPQHF. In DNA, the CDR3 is TGTGCCAGCAGCGAAAGGGCCGGGAATCAGCCCCAGCATTTT.